This T cell receptor (beta chain) originates from a study of T-cell memory formation after mild COVID-19. General study results and limits: There was no confirmation that second-wave clones peaking on day 37 were SARS-CoV-2 specific. Pre-infection memory already had some responding clones, implying cross-reactive memory joined.

Trimming took off 0 bases at V and 2 bases at J, with 14 bases between the two ends. There are 17 residues in the CDR3. The germline V gene has CDR1 LGHDT and CDR2 YNNKEL (reference sequence). A single record per CDR3 protein comes from TCRdb applying MiXCR to the 5' RACE reads. The sample consists of about 450,000 distinct CDR3 sequences, about 22% of them appearing once. Regarding this clonotype: Antigen unknown.

The clonotype comes from an adult woman who had mild COVID-19 (a few samples of this study predate the infection). Cell type and time point are not known. The sequenced material came from PBMCs or a T cell subset sorted from them (not recorded which). The gene calls are TRBV3-1 and TRBJ2-4, with D perhaps TRBD2 (5 bases). This CDR3 reads CASSQDSGGGTKNIQYF. CDR3 sequence (DNA): TGTGCCAGCAGCCAAGATTCAGGAGGCGGAACCAAAAACATTCAGTACTTC. Full variable domain (outside the CDR3, taken from reference TRBV3-1 and TRBJ2-4): DTAVSQTPKYLVTQMGNDKSIKCEQNLGHDTMYWYKQDSKKFLKIMFSYNNKELIINETVPNRFSPKSPDKAHLNLHINSLELGDSAVYFCASSQDSGGGTKNIQYFGAGTRLSVL.